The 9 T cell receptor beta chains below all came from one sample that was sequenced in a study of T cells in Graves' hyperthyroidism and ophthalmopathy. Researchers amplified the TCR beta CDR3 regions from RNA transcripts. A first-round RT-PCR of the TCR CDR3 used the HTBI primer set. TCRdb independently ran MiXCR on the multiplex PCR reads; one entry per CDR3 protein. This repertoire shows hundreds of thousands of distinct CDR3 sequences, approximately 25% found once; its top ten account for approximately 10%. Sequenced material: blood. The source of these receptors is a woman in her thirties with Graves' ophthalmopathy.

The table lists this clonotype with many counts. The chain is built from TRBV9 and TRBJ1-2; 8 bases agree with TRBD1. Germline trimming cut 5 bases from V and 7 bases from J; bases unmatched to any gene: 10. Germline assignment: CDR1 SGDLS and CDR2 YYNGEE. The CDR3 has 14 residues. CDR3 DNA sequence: TGTGCCAGCAGTCGTTCAGGGGGCTTTGGTGGCTACACCTTC. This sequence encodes CASSRSGGFGGYTF.

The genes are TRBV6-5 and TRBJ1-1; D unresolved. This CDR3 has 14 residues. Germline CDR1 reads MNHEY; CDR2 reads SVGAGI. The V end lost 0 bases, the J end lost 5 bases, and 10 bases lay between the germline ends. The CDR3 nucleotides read TGTGCCAGCAGTTACTCGAGAAGGCAGACTGAAGCTTTCTTT. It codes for CASSYSRRQTEAFF.

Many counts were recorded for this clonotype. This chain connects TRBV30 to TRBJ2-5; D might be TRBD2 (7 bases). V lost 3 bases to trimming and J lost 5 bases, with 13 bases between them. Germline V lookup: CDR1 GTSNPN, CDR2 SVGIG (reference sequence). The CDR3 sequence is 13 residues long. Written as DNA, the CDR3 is TGTGCCTGGAGGAGGGGGGGCCGGGAGACCCAGTACTTC. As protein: CAWRRGGRETQYF.

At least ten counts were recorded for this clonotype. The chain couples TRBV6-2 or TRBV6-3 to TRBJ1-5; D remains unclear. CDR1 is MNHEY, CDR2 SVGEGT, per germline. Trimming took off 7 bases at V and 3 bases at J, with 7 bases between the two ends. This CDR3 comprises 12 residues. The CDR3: CASTRPNQPQHF. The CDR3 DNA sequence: TGTGCCAGCACCAGGCCCAATCAGCCCCAGCATTTT.

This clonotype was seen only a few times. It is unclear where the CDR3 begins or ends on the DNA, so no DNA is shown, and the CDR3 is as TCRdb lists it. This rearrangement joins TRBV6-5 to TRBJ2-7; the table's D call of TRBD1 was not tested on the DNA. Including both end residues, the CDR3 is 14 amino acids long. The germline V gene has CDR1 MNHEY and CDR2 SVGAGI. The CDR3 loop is CASILGGTGGEQYF.

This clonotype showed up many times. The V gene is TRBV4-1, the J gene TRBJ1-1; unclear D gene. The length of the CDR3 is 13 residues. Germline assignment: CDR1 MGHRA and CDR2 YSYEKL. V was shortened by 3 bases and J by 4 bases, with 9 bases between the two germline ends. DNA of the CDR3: TGCGCCAGCAGCCAGGGTACGGCCACTGAAGCTTTCTTT. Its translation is CASSQGTATEAFF.

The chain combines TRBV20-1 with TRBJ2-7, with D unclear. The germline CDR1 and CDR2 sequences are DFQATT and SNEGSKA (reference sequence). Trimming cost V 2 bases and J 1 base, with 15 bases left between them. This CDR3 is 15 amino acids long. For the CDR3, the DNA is TGCAGTGCTAGAAATCGGGTACAGATTTCCTACGAGCAGTACTTC. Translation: CSARNRVQISYEQYF.

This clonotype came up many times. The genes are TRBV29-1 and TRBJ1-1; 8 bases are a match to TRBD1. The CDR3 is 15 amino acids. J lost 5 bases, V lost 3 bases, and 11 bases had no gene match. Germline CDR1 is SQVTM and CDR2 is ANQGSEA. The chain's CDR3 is CSVEGLEQGGTEAFF. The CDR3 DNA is TGCAGCGTTGAGGGACTAGAACAGGGGGGGACTGAAGCTTTCTTT. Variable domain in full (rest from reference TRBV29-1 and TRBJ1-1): SAVISQKPSRDICQRGTSLTIQCQVDSQVTMMFWYRQQPGQSLTLIATANQGSEATYESGFVIDKFPISRPNLTFSTLTVSNMSPEDSSIYLCSVEGLEQGGTEAFFGQGTRLTVV.

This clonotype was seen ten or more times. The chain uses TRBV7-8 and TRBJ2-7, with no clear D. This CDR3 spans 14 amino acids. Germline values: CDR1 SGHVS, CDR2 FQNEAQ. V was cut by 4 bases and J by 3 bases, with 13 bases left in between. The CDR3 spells CASSSLVEDYEQYF. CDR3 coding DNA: TGTGCCAGCAGCTCCTTGGTTGAGGACTACGAGCAGTACTTC.